This T cell receptor beta chain was profiled in a study of T-cell memory formation after mild COVID-19. General study findings and limits: Proof of SARS-CoV-2 specificity was absent for the second-wave clones that crested on day 37. Contracting clones from day 15 to 85 showed balanced CD4/CD8; later expanders favored CD4+. CD4+ contracting clones lay mainly in CM and EM, CD8+ ones in EMRA. Pre-infection memory contained some responding clones, which suggested that cross-reactive memory had joined.

MiXCR, run by TCRdb on the 5' RACE reads, gives a single entry per CDR3 protein. Of 350,000 or so distinct CDR3 sequences listed, around 20% are singletons. In germline, CDR1 is SNHLY, CDR2 FYNNEI. The CDR3 is 15 amino acids. Trimming stripped 4 bases from V and 2 bases from J, with 12 bases between. A note on this clonotype: What it binds is not known.

Sequencing was done on a sample of PBMCs or a T cell subset sorted from them (not recorded which). The source is a young man who had mild COVID-19 (a few samples of this study predate the infection). Cell type and time point are not known. The chain has TRBV2 and TRBJ1-3; D gene ambiguous. The CDR3 DNA reads TGTGCCAGCAGTGGATTGCTTAGAACTGGAAACACCATATATTTT. The encoded protein is CASSGLLRTGNTIYF.